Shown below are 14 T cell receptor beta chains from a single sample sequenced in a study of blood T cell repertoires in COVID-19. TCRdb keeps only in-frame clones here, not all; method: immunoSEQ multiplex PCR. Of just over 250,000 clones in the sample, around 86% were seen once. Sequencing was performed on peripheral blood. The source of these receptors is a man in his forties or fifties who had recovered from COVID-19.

CDR3 nucleotides: TGTGCCAGCAGCTCCGACAGGGGACCCTACGAGCAGTACTTC. It specifies CASSSDRGPYEQYF. The chain couples TRBV11-1 to TRBJ2-7; 8 nucleotides line up with TRBD1. The CDR3 is made up of 14 amino acids. The germline CDR1 and CDR2 sequences are SGHAT and FQDESV (reference sequence). V trimming: 4 bases; J trimming: 2 bases; junction bases outside the gene matches: 4. The whole variable domain, remainder taken from reference TRBV11-1 and TRBJ2-7, is EAEVAQSPRYKITEKSQAVAFWCDPISGHATLYWYRQILGQGPELLVQFQDESVVDDSQLPKDRFSAERLKGVDSTLKIQPAELGDSAMYLCASSSDRGPYEQYFGPGTRLTVT.

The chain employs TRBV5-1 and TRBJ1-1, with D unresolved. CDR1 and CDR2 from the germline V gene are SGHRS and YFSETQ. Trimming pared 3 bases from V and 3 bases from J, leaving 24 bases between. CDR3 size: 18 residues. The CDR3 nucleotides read TGCGCCAGCAGCTCCCGACCAAGCTCATCCGGGAGCTACACTGAAGCTTTCTTT. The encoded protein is CASSSRPSSSGSYTEAFF.

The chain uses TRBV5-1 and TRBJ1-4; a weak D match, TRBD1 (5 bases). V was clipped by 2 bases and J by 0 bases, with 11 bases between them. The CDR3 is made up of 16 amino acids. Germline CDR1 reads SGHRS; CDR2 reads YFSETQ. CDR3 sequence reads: CASSLRGGATNEKLFF. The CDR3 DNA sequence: TGCGCCAGCAGCTTACGGGGGGGTGCAACTAATGAAAAACTGTTTTTT.

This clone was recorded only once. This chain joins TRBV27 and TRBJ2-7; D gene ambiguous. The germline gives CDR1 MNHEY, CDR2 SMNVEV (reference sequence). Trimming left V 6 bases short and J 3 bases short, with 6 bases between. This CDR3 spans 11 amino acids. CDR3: CASSPGYEQYF. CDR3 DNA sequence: TGTGCCAGCAGCCCAGGCTACGAGCAGTACTTC.

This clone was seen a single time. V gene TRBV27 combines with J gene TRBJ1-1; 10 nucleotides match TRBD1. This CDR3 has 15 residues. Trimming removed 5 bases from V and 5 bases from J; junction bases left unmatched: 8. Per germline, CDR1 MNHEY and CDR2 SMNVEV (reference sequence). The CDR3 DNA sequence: TGTGCCAGCAGTCCCGACAGGGGGCGGCGGACTGAAGCTTTCTTT. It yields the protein CASSPDRGRRTEAFF.

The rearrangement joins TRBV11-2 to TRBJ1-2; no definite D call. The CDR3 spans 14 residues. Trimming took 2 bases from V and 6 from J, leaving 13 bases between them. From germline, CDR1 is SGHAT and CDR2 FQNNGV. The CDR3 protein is CASSLIAQRDGYTF. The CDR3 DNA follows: TGTGCCAGCAGCTTAATAGCCCAGAGGGATGGCTACACCTTC.

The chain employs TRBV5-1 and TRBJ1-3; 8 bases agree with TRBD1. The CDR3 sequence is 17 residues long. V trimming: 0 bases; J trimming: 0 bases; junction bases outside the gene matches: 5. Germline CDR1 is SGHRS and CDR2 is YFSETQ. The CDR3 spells CASSLVGQGSSGNTIYF. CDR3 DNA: TGCGCCAGCAGCTTGGTTGGACAGGGAAGCTCTGGAAACACCATATATTTT.

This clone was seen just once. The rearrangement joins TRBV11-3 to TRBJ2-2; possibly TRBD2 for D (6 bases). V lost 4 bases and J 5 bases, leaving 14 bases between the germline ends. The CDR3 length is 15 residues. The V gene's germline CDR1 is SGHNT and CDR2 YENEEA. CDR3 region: CASSSGGALTGELFF. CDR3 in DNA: TGTGCCAGCAGCTCAGGAGGGGCGCTGACCGGGGAGCTGTTTTTT. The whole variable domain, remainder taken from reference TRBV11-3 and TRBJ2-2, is EAGVVQSPRYKIIEKKQPVAFWCNPISGHNTLYWYLQNLGQGPELLIRYENEEAVDDSQLPKDRFSAERLKGVDSTLKIQPAELGDSAVYLCASSSGGALTGELFFGEGSRLTVL.

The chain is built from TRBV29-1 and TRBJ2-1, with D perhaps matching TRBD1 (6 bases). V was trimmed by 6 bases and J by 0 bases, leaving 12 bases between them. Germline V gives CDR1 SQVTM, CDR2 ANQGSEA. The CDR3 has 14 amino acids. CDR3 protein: CSVGTRGSYNEQFF. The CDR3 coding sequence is TGCAGCGTGGGGACAAGGGGCTCCTACAATGAGCAGTTCTTC.

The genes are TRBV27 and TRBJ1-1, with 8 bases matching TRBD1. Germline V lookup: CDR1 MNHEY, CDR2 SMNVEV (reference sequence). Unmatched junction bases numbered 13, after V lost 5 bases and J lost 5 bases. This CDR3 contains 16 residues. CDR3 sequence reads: CASSLRTGPRMTEAFF. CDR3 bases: TGTGCCAGCAGTCTAAGGACAGGGCCACGGATGACTGAAGCTTTCTTT.

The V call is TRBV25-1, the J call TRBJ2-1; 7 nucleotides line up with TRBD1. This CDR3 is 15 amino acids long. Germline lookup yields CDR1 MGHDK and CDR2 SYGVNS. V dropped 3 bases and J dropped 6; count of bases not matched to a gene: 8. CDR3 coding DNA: TGTGCCAGCAGTGATGGGACAGTACTTTTCAATGAGCAGTTCTTC. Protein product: CASSDGTVLFNEQFF.

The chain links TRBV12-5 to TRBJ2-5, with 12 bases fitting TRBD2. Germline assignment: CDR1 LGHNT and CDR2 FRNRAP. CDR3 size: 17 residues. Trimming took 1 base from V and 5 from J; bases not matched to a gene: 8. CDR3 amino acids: CASGLDARLAGDETQYF. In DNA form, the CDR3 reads TGTGCTAGTGGTTTGGATGCCCGACTAGCGGGAGATGAGACCCAGTACTTC.

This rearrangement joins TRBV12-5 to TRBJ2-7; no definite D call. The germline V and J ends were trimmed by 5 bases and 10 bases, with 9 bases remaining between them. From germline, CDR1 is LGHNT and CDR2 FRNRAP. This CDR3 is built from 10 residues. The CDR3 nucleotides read TGTGCTAGTGGTAGCTCCGAACAGTACTTC. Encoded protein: CASGSSEQYF.

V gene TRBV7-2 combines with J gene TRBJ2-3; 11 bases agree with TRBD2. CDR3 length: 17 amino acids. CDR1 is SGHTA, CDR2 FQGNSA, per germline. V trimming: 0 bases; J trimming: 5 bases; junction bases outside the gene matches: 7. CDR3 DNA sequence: TGTGCCAGCAGCTTAGCCTTAGCGGGGGGGTCAGGAGATACGCAGTATTTT. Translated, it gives CASSLALAGGSGDTQYF.